These T cell receptor beta chains were read from a single sample in a study of type 1 regulatory T cells. These TCRs are of unknown antigen specificity. Each CDR3 protein is one row after TCRdb ran MiXCR on the reads. The sample includes more than 60,000 distinct CDR3 sequences, 62% of them seen just once. The sample taken for sequencing was cultured non-Tr1 T cells, either the whole culture or a sorted T cell fraction (not recorded which). These receptors all come from a human donor in good health. Each CDR3 is given with its conserved first and last residue. D genes are given only for firm matches. Where a row states a size, it is once, few, many or the class of an expanded clone; other rows omit it.

D gene,clone size,J gene,V gene,CDR3 protein,CDR3 DNA
TRBD1,NA,TRBJ2-1,TRBV7-2,CASSSFQGVYNEQFF,TGTGCCAGCAGCTCCTTCCAGGGGGTCTACAATGAGCAGTTCTTC
TRBD2,NA,TRBJ2-1,TRBV20-1,CSAFYLGGGTPGYNEQFF,TGCAGTGCTTTTTACCTCGGGGGAGGGACGCCGGGGTACAATGAGCAGTTCTTC
NA,NA,TRBJ2-2,TRBV12-5,CASGWFNTGGLFF,TGTGCTAGTGGGTGGTTTAACACCGGGGGGCTGTTTTTT
NA,NA,TRBJ2-5,TRBV7-2,CASSPFRLETQYF,TGTGCCAGCAGTCCATTCAGATTAGAGACCCAGTACTTC
TRBD1,NA,TRBJ2-2,TRBV11-3,CASSSGQGKGELFF,TGTGCCAGCAGCTCCGGACAGGGTAAAGGGGAGCTGTTTTTT
TRBD2,NA,TRBJ2-7,TRBV5-1,CASSRASSGTYEQYF,TGCGCCAGCAGCCGAGCTTCTAGCGGGACCTACGAGCAGTACTTC
TRBD2,NA,TRBJ2-1,TRBV7-6,CASSATSGNSYNEQFF,TGTGCCAGCAGCGCCACTAGCGGGAACTCCTACAATGAGCAGTTCTTC
NA,NA,TRBJ2-7,TRBV6-5,CAGSYSGGGGEQYF,TGTGCCGGCAGTTACTCAGGGGGAGGGGGCGAGCAGTACTTC
NA,medium-sized,TRBJ2-1,TRBV11-2,CASSPEASVQFF,TGTGCCAGCAGCCCAGAGGCTAGCGTGCAGTTCTTC
NA,NA,TRBJ2-7,TRBV7-2,CASSLAADMREEQYF,TGTGCCAGCAGCTTAGCCGCGGACATGCGTGAGGAGCAGTACTTC
TRBD2,NA,TRBJ2-5,TRBV11-2,CASSPPGLARETQYF,TGTGCCAGCAGCCCGCCGGGACTAGCTCGTGAGACCCAGTACTTC
NA,few,TRBJ2-5,TRBV20-1,CSARDVVSPETQYF,TGCAGTGCTAGAGATGTAGTATCCCCAGAGACCCAGTACTTC
NA,few,TRBJ1-1,TRBV10-2,CASRPGGANTEAFF,TGCGCCAGCAGGCCCGGCGGAGCCAACACTGAAGCTTTCTTT
TRBD1,few,TRBJ1-5,TRBV14,CASSQAPGRGRGNQPQHF,TGTGCCAGCAGCCAGGCCCCGGGCAGGGGGCGCGGCAATCAGCCCCAGCATTTT
TRBD2,NA,TRBJ2-1,TRBV19,CASSRRLAGEEQFF,TGTGCCAGTAGTCGCCGACTAGCGGGAGAGGAGCAGTTCTTC
NA,NA,TRBJ2-1,TRBV20-1,CSGRLPSSYNEQFF,TGCAGTGGGAGACTACCTAGCTCCTACAATGAGCAGTTCTTC
NA,NA,TRBJ1-2,TRBV20-1,CSAEKRRSGLISYGYTF,TGCAGTGCTGAGAAAAGAAGATCCGGTCTCATTAGCTATGGCTACACCTTC
NA,NA,TRBJ1-1,TRBV6-1,CASSLKVNTEAFF,TGTGCCAGCAGTTTAAAGGTAAACACTGAAGCTTTCTTT
NA,NA,TRBJ2-5,TRBV15,CATSTGNSKEETQYF,TGTGCCACCAGCACGGGGAACAGTAAGGAAGAGACCCAGTACTTC
NA,NA,TRBJ2-1,TRBV20-1,CSQADNNEQFF,TGCAGTCAAGCGGATAACAATGAGCAGTTCTTC
NA,NA,TRBJ2-5,TRBV5-1,CASSLAGREETQYF,TGCGCCAGCAGCTTGGCCGGTAGAGAAGAGACCCAGTACTTC
TRBD1,few,TRBJ1-5,TRBV12-3/TRBV12-4,CASSPGQVNQPQHF,TGTGCCAGCAGCCCCGGACAGGTCAATCAGCCCCAGCATTTT
NA,once,TRBJ2-1,TRBV20-1,CSVKSGGSYEQFF,TGCAGTGTAAAGAGTGGGGGGAGCTATGAGCAGTTCTTC
TRBD2,NA,TRBJ2-7,TRBV10-3,CATGEAGGGREQYF,TGTGCGACCGGGGAAGCGGGAGGGGGTCGCGAGCAGTACTTC
TRBD2,NA,TRBJ2-4,TRBV24-1,CATSDKPSAREGGNIQYF,TGTGCCACCAGTGATAAGCCGAGTGCTCGGGAGGGCGGAAACATTCAGTACTTC
NA,few,TRBJ2-7,TRBV5-6,CASSGAVSYEQYF,TGTGCCAGCAGCGGGGCAGTCTCCTACGAGCAGTACTTC
TRBD2,NA,TRBJ2-3,TRBV13,CASSLYERTSGRSTDTQYF,TGTGCCAGTAGCTTATATGAGCGGACGAGCGGGAGGTCCACAGATACGCAGTATTTT
NA,NA,TRBJ1-4,TRBV20-1,CSAREGGQNEKLFF,TGCAGTGCTAGGGAGGGGGGACAAAATGAAAAACTGTTTTTT
TRBD2,NA,TRBJ2-3,TRBV7-9,CASSLGLAGVVDTQYF,TGTGCCAGCAGCTTGGGACTAGCGGGAGTTGTAGATACGCAGTATTTT
TRBD1,NA,TRBJ2-1,TRBV27,CASSRQGGNNEQFF,TGTGCCAGCAGTCGACAGGGGGGTAACAATGAGCAGTTCTTC
NA,NA,TRBJ2-1,TRBV7-2,CASSLVRRGYNEQFF,TGTGCCAGCAGCTTAGTCCGGAGGGGGTACAATGAGCAGTTCTTC
NA,NA,TRBJ2-7,TRBV6-1,CASSEEGQSLF,TGTGCCAGCAGTGAGGAAGGACAGAGTCTCTTC
NA,NA,TRBJ2-3,TRBV5-1,CASSLRGLNTDTQYF,TGCGCCAGCAGCTTGCGGGGGTTAAACACAGATACGCAGTATTTT
NA,few,TRBJ2-2,TRBV4-3,CASSQGGPPNTGELFF,TGCGCCAGCAGCCAAGGAGGACCCCCTAACACCGGGGAGCTGTTTTTT
NA,NA,TRBJ2-7,TRBV20-1,CSGQTRSVSYEQYF,TGCAGTGGCCAGACGCGCAGCGTTTCCTACGAGCAGTACTTC
NA,NA,TRBJ2-2,TRBV29-1,CSVGPRVPGELFF,TGCAGCGTTGGCCCCAGGGTCCCCGGGGAGCTGTTTTTT
NA,NA,TRBJ2-3,TRBV9,CASSVDGTDTQYF,TGTGCCAGCAGCGTAGACGGAACAGATACGCAGTATTTT
NA,few,TRBJ1-1,TRBV28,CASSFLENTEAFF,TGTGCCAGCAGTTTTTTGGAAAACACTGAAGCTTTCTTT
TRBD1,NA,TRBJ2-7,TRBV5-1,CASSSGTGAEQYF,TGCGCCAGCAGCTCCGGGACAGGGGCCGAGCAGTACTTC
NA,NA,TRBJ2-7,TRBV11-2,CASSLEVGVSYEQYF,TGTGCCAGCAGCCTAGAGGTTGGGGTCTCCTACGAGCAGTACTTC
NA,NA,TRBJ1-5,TRBV3-1,CASSQGAGGLRQPQHF,TGTGCCAGCAGCCAAGGAGCTGGGGGCTTGCGTCAGCCACAGCATTTT
TRBD1,NA,TRBJ2-4,TRBV5-6,CASSSTGRNIQYF,TGTGCCAGCAGCTCGACAGGGCGTAACATTCAGTACTTC
NA,few,TRBJ2-7,TRBV20-1,CSARGRTSYEQYF,TGCAGTGCTAGAGGCAGGACGTCCTACGAGCAGTACTTC
NA,NA,TRBJ2-2,TRBV5-1,CASSLVPGVGTGELFF,TGCGCCAGCAGCTTGGTTCCAGGGGTGGGCACCGGGGAGCTGTTTTTT
NA,once,TRBJ2-3,TRBV5-1,CASSLRGLYTDTQYF,TGCGCCAGCAGCTTGAGGGGACTTTACACAGATACGCAGTATTTT
TRBD1,few,TRBJ1-5,TRBV20-1,CSARDREYQNSNQPQHF,TGCAGTGCACGGGACAGGGAATATCAGAATAGCAATCAGCCCCAGCATTTT
TRBD2,NA,TRBJ2-3,TRBV5-1,CASSRLLAGASARDTQYF,TGCGCCAGCAGCAGGCTCCTAGCGGGGGCTTCGGCCAGGGATACGCAGTATTTT
NA,few,TRBJ2-5,TRBV20-1,CSGETQYF,TGCAGTGGGGAGACCCAGTACTTC
TRBD2,few,TRBJ2-3,TRBV18,CASSPFGLAGTDTQYF,TGTGCCAGCTCACCATTTGGACTAGCGGGAACAGATACGCAGTATTTT
TRBD2,NA,TRBJ2-1,TRBV12-3/TRBV12-4,CASCGAGDGEQFF,TGTGCCAGCTGCGGAGCGGGAGATGGTGAGCAGTTCTTC
TRBD1,NA,TRBJ2-7,TRBV18,CASSPAGQGYEQYF,TGTGCCAGCTCACCAGCGGGACAGGGCTACGAGCAGTACTTC
NA,NA,TRBJ2-7,TRBV7-2,CASSSRHASYEQYF,TGTGCCAGCAGCTCCCGACATGCCTCCTACGAGCAGTACTTC
NA,NA,TRBJ1-2,TRBV20-1,CSAGDSSKSGGYTF,TGCAGTGCCGGAGACTCCAGTAAAAGTGGTGGCTACACCTTC
NA,NA,TRBJ2-1,TRBV24-1,CATSTRRRDSQHSYNEQFF,TGTGCCACCAGCACCCGAAGGCGGGACAGCCAACACTCCTACAATGAGCAGTTCTTC
NA,NA,TRBJ2-7,TRBV27,CASQSRGREQYF,TGTGCCAGTCAATCCCGCGGAAGGGAGCAGTACTTC
NA,NA,TRBJ2-5,TRBV12-3/TRBV12-4,CASSWGRPPEDQYF,TGTGCCAGCAGTTGGGGCAGACCTCCGGAGGACCAGTACTTC
TRBD2,NA,TRBJ2-1,TRBV7-6,CASSLWPPGTSGYNEQFF,TGTGCCAGCAGCTTATGGCCTCCGGGGACTAGTGGCTACAATGAGCAGTTCTTC